The sample holds one count of the clone carrying this TCR beta chain. Antigen: not known. PBMCs were not maintained or expanded in culture before analysis. The data stem from a study of neoadjuvant anti-PD-1 for oral cavity cancer. Study in general: Patients mostly received three to four biweekly nivolumab doses at 3 mg/kg before surgery. Non-progressing patients received a fourth nivolumab dose near day 43, then surgery on days 50-56.

Libraries were prepared by immunoSEQ multiplex PCR; TCRdb keeps only in-frame clonotypes and omits some of them. This sample has over 30,000 clones, with approximately 87% found just once. The CDR3 runs 16 residues. Germline values: CDR1 LNHNV, CDR2 YYDKDF (reference sequence). Trimming shortened V by 6 bases and J by 9 bases, and 21 bases separated the two germline ends. Study-level findings and limits: Post-nivolumab, blood T cell clonality was significantly elevated in non-responders.

The chain is built from TRBV15 and TRBJ1-6; D is unclear. This TCR came from a person aged 40 to 85 with oral cavity squamous cell carcinoma. Specimen: PBMCs, collected before nivolumab (anti-PD-1) treatment. CDR3 sequence reads: CATRDPMLRVGSPLHF. The DNA of the CDR3 is TGTGCCACCAGGGACCCAATGTTGAGGGTCGGTTCACCCCTCCACTTT. The full variable domain, its missing parts supplied by reference TRBV15 and TRBJ1-6, is DAMVIQNPRYQVTQFGKPVTLSCSQTLNHNVMYWYQQKSSQAPKLLFHYYDKDFNNEADTPDNFQSRRPNTSFCFLDIRSPGLGDTAMYLCATRDPMLRVGSPLHFGNGTRLTVT.